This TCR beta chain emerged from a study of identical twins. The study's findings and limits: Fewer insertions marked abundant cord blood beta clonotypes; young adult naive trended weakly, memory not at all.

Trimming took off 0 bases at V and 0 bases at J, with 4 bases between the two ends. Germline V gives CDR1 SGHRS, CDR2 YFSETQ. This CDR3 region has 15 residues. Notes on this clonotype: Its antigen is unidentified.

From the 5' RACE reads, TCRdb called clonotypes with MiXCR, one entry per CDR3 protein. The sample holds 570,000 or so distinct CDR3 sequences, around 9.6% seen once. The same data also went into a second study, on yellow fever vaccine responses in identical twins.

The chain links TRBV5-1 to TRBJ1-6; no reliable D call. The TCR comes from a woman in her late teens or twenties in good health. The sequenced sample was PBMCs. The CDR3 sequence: CASSLGGSYNSPLHF. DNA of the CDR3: TGCGCCAGCAGCTTGGGGGGCTCCTATAATTCACCCCTCCACTTT.